Each of the 30 T cell receptor beta chains below was sequenced from the same sample in a study of shared clonotypes between healthy human individuals. Some clones are missing from TCRdb's copy, which holds only in-frame ones; the method was immunoSEQ multiplex PCR. This sample yields under 650,000 clones, of which approximately 95% are seen a single time; 0.06% belongs to the top ten. The sequenced sample was naive CD4+ T cells sorted from blood. The subset: CD45RA+ positively selected. These receptors were taken from a woman aged 25-40 years in good health.

This clone was observed a single time. The chain combines TRBV5-1 with TRBJ2-7; TRBD2 agrees at 12 bases. The CDR3 totals 15 residues. Unmatched junction bases numbered 1, after V lost 0 bases and J lost 3 bases. The germline CDR1 and CDR2 sequences are SGHRS and YFSETQ. The CDR3 sequence is CASSLGTSGNYEQYF. CDR3 DNA: TGCGCCAGCAGCTTGGGGACTAGCGGGAACTACGAGCAGTACTTC. Full variable domain (rest looked up from reference TRBV5-1 and TRBJ2-7): KAGVTQTPRYLIKTRGQQVTLSCSPISGHRSVSWYQQTPGQGLQFLFEYFSETQRNKGNFPGRFSGRQFSNSRSEMNVSTLELGDSALYLCASSLGTSGNYEQYFGPGTRLTVT.

The chain couples TRBV2 to TRBJ2-5; 8 bases fit TRBD2. Gene TRBJ2-7 matches the end of the DNA better, so the J call may be wrong. This CDR3 is built from 14 residues. From germline, CDR1 is SNHLY and CDR2 FYNNEI. CDR3 bases: TGTGCCAGCAGTGAAAGATTAGCGGGAAACGAGCAGTACTTC. This sequence encodes CASSERLAGNEQYF.

This chain connects TRBV7-9 to TRBJ1-1, with TRBD1 as a possible D gene (6 bases). The CDR3 covers 14 residues. CDR1 and CDR2 from the germline V gene are SEHNR and FQNEAQ (reference sequence). With 5 bases removed from V and 0 bases from J, the gap between germline ends came to 10 bases. CDR3 amino acids: CASSQTGLNTEAFF. The CDR3 region has the DNA TGTGCCAGCAGCCAAACAGGGTTGAACACTGAAGCTTTCTTT.

The chain links TRBV28 to TRBJ1-5; no clear D. The CDR3 extends over 15 amino acids. Germline lookup yields CDR1 MDHEN and CDR2 SYDVKM. V lost 5 bases and J 7 bases, leaving 18 bases between the germline ends. CDR3 in DNA: TGTGCCAGCAGTCCCCCCCGGGGTCTAGCACAGCCCCAGCATTTT. This sequence encodes CASSPPRGLAQPQHF. The variable domain in full, completed from reference TRBV28 and TRBJ1-5, reads DVKVTQSSRYLVKRTGEKVFLECVQDMDHENMFWYRQDPGLGLRLIYFSYDVKMKEKGDIPEGYSVSREKKERFSLILESASTNQTSMYLCASSPPRGLAQPQHFGDGTRLSIL.

The sample holds a few counts of this clone. The V call is TRBV5-1, the J call TRBJ2-5; TRBD2 matches 7 bases. Near its end, the DNA agrees better with TRBJ2-7, so the J call may be wrong. CDR1 is SGHRS, CDR2 YFSETQ, per germline. This CDR3 region has 16 residues. This CDR3 is CASSLGSGEGPYEQYF. CDR3 bases: TGCGCCAGCAGCCTGGGATCGGGGGAGGGCCCCTACGAGCAGTACTTC.

This sequence joins TRBV18 and TRBJ1-3; D is perhaps TRBD1 (6 bases). The CDR3 is made up of 18 amino acids. Germline V lookup: CDR1 KGHSH, CDR2 LQKENI. The germline V and J ends were trimmed by 3 bases and 2 bases, with 20 bases remaining between them. The CDR3 protein is CASSPYRDTEGPGNTIYF. Written as DNA, the CDR3 is TGTGCCAGCTCACCGTACCGGGACACAGAAGGCCCTGGAAACACCATATATTTT.

This clone was counted once. The chain employs TRBV5-1 and TRBJ1-4; a possible D gene is TRBD1 (6 bases). V lost 0 bases to trimming and J lost 7 bases, with 28 bases between them. Germline V gene sequence: CDR1 SGHRS, CDR2 YFSETQ. The CDR3 covers 20 residues. The CDR3 coding sequence is TGCGCCAGCAGCTTGGAAGGCGCAGGGGCGTTGGTCCCGGAGGGTGAAAAACTGTTTTTT. It yields the protein CASSLEGAGALVPEGEKLFF.

V gene TRBV10-3 combines with J gene TRBJ1-5; possibly TRBD1 for D (5 bases). V gave up 10 bases and J gave up 2 bases, with 9 bases separating them. In germline, CDR1 is ENHRY, CDR2 SYGVKD. This CDR3 region has 12 residues. In DNA, the CDR3 is TGTGCCACCCAGGGAGGCAATCAGCCCCAGCATTTT. This codes for CATQGGNQPQHF.

This rearrangement joins TRBV5-1 to TRBJ2-7; 7 positions match TRBD2. Per the germline V gene, CDR1 is SGHRS and CDR2 is YFSETQ. The CDR3 consists of 16 residues. The V and J ends lost 4 bases and 3 bases, in that order; junction bases with no gene match: 13. CDR3 residues: CASSDLDGGSLYEQYF. The CDR3 nucleotides are TGCGCCAGCAGCGACCTCGACGGGGGGTCCCTCTACGAGCAGTACTTC.

The chain recombines TRBV27 with TRBJ1-3, with TRBD1 identical over 8 bases. The CDR3 spans 18 residues. The germline CDR1 and CDR2 sequences are MNHEY and SMNVEV (reference sequence). The V and J ends lost 6 bases and 1 base, in that order; junction bases with no gene match: 14. The CDR3 DNA follows: TGTGCCAGCAGAGCTAACCCCGGGACAGGACCTTCTGGAAACACCATATATTTT. Translated: CASRANPGTGPSGNTIYF.

This clone was counted a single time. The chain uses TRBV4-2 and TRBJ1-4; 9 bases are shared with TRBD1. CDR1 LGHNA and CDR2 YNFKEQ come from the germline V gene. V trimming: 3 bases; J trimming: 8 bases; junction bases outside the gene matches: 16. CDR3 size: 18 residues. For the CDR3, the DNA is TGTGCCAGCAGCCAGCAGAGTATCGGGACAGGGCTCGGAGAAAAACTGTTTTTT. This gives the protein CASSQQSIGTGLGEKLFF.

The genes are TRBV7-2 and TRBJ2-1; 12 bases align to TRBD2. Trimming removed 5 bases from V and 4 bases from J; junction bases left unmatched: 3. Germline CDR1 is SGHTA and CDR2 is FQGNSA. The CDR3 contains 15 residues. CDR3 sequence (DNA): TGTGCCAGCAGCGCAACTAGCGGGAGGTACAATGAGCAGTTCTTC. Its translation: CASSATSGRYNEQFF.

This chain links TRBV18 with TRBJ2-7, with 9 bases matching TRBD2. Germline CDR1 and CDR2: KGHSH and LQKENI. The J segment lost 2 bases and the V segment lost 4 bases, leaving 9 bases of the junction unmatched. This CDR3 region has 16 residues. The CDR3 bases are TGTGCCAGCTCACAGTCGGCTAGCGGGACAGCCTACGAGCAGTACTTC. This gives the protein CASSQSASGTAYEQYF.

The chain couples TRBV7-8 to TRBJ2-3, with TRBD1 matching over 9 bases. CDR1 is SGHVS, CDR2 FQNEAQ, per germline. The CDR3 extends over 14 amino acids. J lost 5 bases, V lost 5 bases, and 5 bases had no gene match. The CDR3 is CASSPQGAVDTQYF. The CDR3 bases are TGTGCCAGCAGCCCACAGGGGGCTGTAGATACGCAGTATTTT.

The rearrangement uses TRBV19 and TRBJ2-2; TRBD1 matches 8 bases. Trimming at V came to 8 bases and at J to 5 bases, leaving 4 bases not matched to a gene. Germline V gene lookup returns CDR1 LNHDA and CDR2 SQIVND (reference sequence). This CDR3 comprises 13 residues. This chain's CDR3 is CASDRGKTGELFF. In DNA form, the CDR3 reads TGTGCCAGTGACAGGGGTAAAACCGGGGAGCTGTTTTTT.

The genes are TRBV18 and TRBJ2-7, with no clear D. There are 13 residues in the CDR3. The V gene lost 1 base and the J gene lost 3 bases, with 7 bases spanning the gap. The V gene's germline CDR1 is KGHSH and CDR2 LQKENI. The CDR3 bases are TGTGCCAGCTCACCACGAGAGGACTACGAGCAGTACTTC. Translating gives CASSPREDYEQYF.

The chain employs TRBV4-1 and TRBJ2-7; D is perhaps TRBD2 (6 bases). CDR3 size: 14 residues. Looked up from germline, CDR1 is MGHRA and CDR2 is YSYEKL. Between the trimmed V and J ends, which lost 4 bases and 2 bases, there was a span of 12 bases. The CDR3 spells CASSPRDPTYEQYF. The CDR3 nucleotides read TGCGCCAGCAGCCCGCGGGACCCAACCTACGAGCAGTACTTC.

The chain recombines TRBV7-8 with TRBJ2-7; 11 bases align to TRBD1. Germline V CDR1 and CDR2: SGHVS, FQNEAQ. The V gene end was trimmed by 4 bases and the J gene end by 5 bases; junction bases not matched to a gene: 4. The length of the CDR3 is 14 residues. As DNA, the CDR3 is TGTGCCAGCAGCTCCGGGACAGGGGGGCACGAGCAGTACTTC. Its translation is CASSSGTGGHEQYF.

CDR3 protein: CASSISYAAAAQHF. CDR3 nucleotides: TGTGCCAGTAGTATTTCCTACGCGGCGGCCGCCCAGCATTTT. The rearrangement joins TRBV19 to TRBJ1-5; D not resolved. The CDR3 runs 14 residues. The germline CDR1 and CDR2 sequences are LNHDA and SQIVND (reference sequence). Trimming took 3 bases from V and 11 from J, leaving 17 bases between them.

The V call is TRBV10-1, the J call TRBJ2-3, with a tentative D call TRBD2 (6 bases). CDR3 size: 14 residues. V was trimmed by 5 bases and J by 13 bases, leaving 22 bases between them. The germline gives CDR1 WNHNN, CDR2 SYGVQD (reference sequence). The CDR3 region is CASSPRLGASEKYF. Written as DNA, the CDR3 is TGCGCCAGCAGTCCGAGATTAGGGGCTAGCGAAAAGTATTTT.

The chain uses TRBV6-1 and TRBJ1-1, with no clear D. Trimming left V 6 bases short and J 8 bases short, with 16 bases between. Germline V gene data show CDR1 as MNHNS and CDR2 as SASEGT. CDR3 length equals 13 residues. The CDR3 DNA reads TGTGCCAGCAGATATAGGGAATCCACGGAAGCTTTCTTT. It translates to CASRYRESTEAFF.

The rearrangement uses TRBV23-1 and TRBJ2-7; 10 nucleotides agree with TRBD2. TRBV23-1 counts as an open reading frame of uncertain function. The CDR3 extends over 14 amino acids. With 7 bases clipped from V and 2 bases from J, the junction kept 5 bases outside the gene matches. Here the CDR3 DNA reads TGCGCCAGCACAATAGCGGGAGGAACCTACGAGCAGTACTTC. Protein: CASTIAGGTYEQYF.

The V call is TRBV5-4, the J call TRBJ2-1, with 8 bases identical to TRBD2. The germline gives CDR1 SGHNT, CDR2 YYREEE (reference sequence). This CDR3 spans 17 amino acids. V gave up 4 bases and J gave up 10 bases; unmatched junction bases: 19. The CDR3 spells CASSPNLLAGRVGEQFF. The CDR3 nucleotides are TGTGCCAGCAGCCCCAACCTGCTAGCGGGCCGTGTTGGAGAGCAGTTCTTC.

The V gene is TRBV19, the J gene TRBJ1-2, with D tentatively TRBD1 (6 bases). Per germline, CDR1 LNHDA and CDR2 SQIVND (reference sequence). Trimming shortened V by 2 bases and J by 8 bases, and 21 bases separated the two germline ends. CDR3 size: 16 residues. The CDR3 protein is CASSIITGFMGTGYTF. CDR3 nucleotides: TGTGCCAGTAGTATAATTACAGGGTTTATGGGAACCGGCTACACCTTC. The full variable domain, completed using reference TRBV19 and TRBJ1-2, is DGGITQSPKYLFRKEGQNVTLSCEQNLNHDAMYWYRQDPGQGLRLIYYSQIVNDFQKGDIAEGYSVSREKKESFPLTVTSAQKNPTAFYLCASSIITGFMGTGYTFGSGTRLTVV.

This sequence joins TRBV27 and TRBJ1-4; 7 bases map to TRBD1. The CDR3 covers 16 residues. Germline V CDR1 and CDR2: MNHEY, SMNVEV (reference sequence). Trimming cost V 5 bases and J 8 bases; bases outside gene matches: 14. CDR3 protein: CASSPHPQGRREKLFF. As DNA, the CDR3 is TGTGCCAGCAGTCCGCATCCACAGGGGCGTCGGGAAAAACTGTTTTTT. The full variable domain, rest sourced from reference TRBV27 and TRBJ1-4, is EAQVTQNPRYLITVTGKKLTVTCSQNMNHEYMSWYRQDPGLGLRQIYYSMNVEVTDKGDVPEGYKVSRKEKRNFPLILESPSPNQTSLYFCASSPHPQGRREKLFFGSGTQLSVL.

J is TRBJ1-4 and V is TRBV5-6; tentatively, D is TRBD1 (5 bases). CDR1 and CDR2 (germline): SGHDT, YYEEEE. Trimming shortened V by 4 bases and J by 5 bases, and 15 bases separated the two germline ends. This CDR3 spans 15 amino acids. The CDR3 spells CASSLGRSENEKLFF. CDR3 bases: TGTGCCAGCAGCCTGGGACGGTCTGAGAATGAAAAACTGTTTTTT.

The V call is TRBV29-1, the J call TRBJ1-2, with D unclear. Germline CDR1 is SQVTM and CDR2 is ANQGSEA. The CDR3 runs 12 residues. CDR3 protein: CSGLWGAHGYTF. CDR3 sequence (DNA): TGCAGTGGGTTATGGGGTGCCCATGGCTACACCTTC.

In regard to this clone: In the same sample, other DNA sequences code for this CDR3. J is TRBJ2-7 and V is TRBV5-1; D not resolved. V gave up 0 bases and J gave up 5 bases, with 6 bases separating them. The CDR3 spans 12 residues. Germline values: CDR1 SGHRS, CDR2 YFSETQ. The CDR3 is CASSLDRDEQYF. For the CDR3, the DNA is TGCGCCAGCAGCTTGGATCGGGACGAGCAGTACTTC.

Comments on this clone: Other DNA sequences in this sample translate to the same CDR3. The chain is built from TRBV27 and TRBJ1-5; 8 bases match TRBD1. The CDR3 covers 14 residues. Germline V lookup: CDR1 MNHEY, CDR2 SMNVEV (reference sequence). V lost 5 bases, J lost 2 bases, and 2 bases stayed unmatched. The CDR3 loop is CASSGQGGNQPQHF. The DNA of the CDR3 is TGTGCCAGCAGTGGACAGGGCGGCAATCAGCCCCAGCATTTT.

The genes are TRBV6-5 and TRBJ2-7; D may be TRBD1 or TRBD2 (5 bases each). The CDR3 length is 14 residues. Germline V lookup: CDR1 MNHEY, CDR2 SVGAGI. Deletions cut 6 bases from V and 0 bases from J, with 12 bases between. In nucleotides, the CDR3 is TGTGCCAGCAGGATGGGGGACCACTCCTACGAGCAGTACTTC. It translates to CASRMGDHSYEQYF.